This T cell receptor (beta chain) was documented in a study of beta chain features in type 1 diabetes. Study in general: The study found patients and healthy donors alike in age, gender and cell yields.

In its sample, this clone was seen a few times. Its antigen is as yet unknown. The investigators reverse transcribed all of the isolated RNA, so they sequenced expressed TCRB transcripts. Libraries were prepared by immunoSEQ multiplex PCR; TCRdb keeps only in-frame clonotypes and omits some of them. The sample lists under 400,000 clones, around 20% seen once, with approximately 0.046% in the top ten. Study-level points and caveats: An over-representation of cells with high TCR expression could result from cDNA sequencing. Shorter templates might be favored by PCR, and equally so in patients and in controls.

One heparinised blood draw averaging around 0.12 L was given by each donor. Germline V gives CDR1 ENHRY, CDR2 SYGVKD. V gave up 0 bases and J gave up 9 bases, with 15 bases separating them. The CDR3 extends over 15 amino acids. This receptor was identified in a woman younger than 35 in good health. The chain recombines TRBV10-3 with TRBJ2-1, with a possible D match to TRBD2 (6 bases). The sample consisted of naive CD4+ T cells from blood. The CDR3 loop is CAISESTGRGTEQFF. The CDR3 coding sequence is TGTGCCATCAGTGAGTCGACGGGGCGGGGTACTGAGCAGTTCTTC.